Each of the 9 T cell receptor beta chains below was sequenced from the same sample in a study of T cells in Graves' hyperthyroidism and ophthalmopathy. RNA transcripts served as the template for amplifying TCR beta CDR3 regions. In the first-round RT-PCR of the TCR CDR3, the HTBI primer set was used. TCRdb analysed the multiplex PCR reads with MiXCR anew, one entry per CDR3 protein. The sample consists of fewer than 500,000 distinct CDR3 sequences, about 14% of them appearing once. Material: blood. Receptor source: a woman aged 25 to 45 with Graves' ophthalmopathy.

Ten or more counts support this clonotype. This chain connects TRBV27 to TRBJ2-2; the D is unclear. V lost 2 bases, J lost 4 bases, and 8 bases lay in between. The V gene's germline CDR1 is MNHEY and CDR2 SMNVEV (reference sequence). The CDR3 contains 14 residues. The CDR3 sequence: CASSLPDGTGELFF. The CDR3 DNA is TGTGCCAGCAGTTTACCAGACGGCACCGGGGAGCTGTTTTTT.

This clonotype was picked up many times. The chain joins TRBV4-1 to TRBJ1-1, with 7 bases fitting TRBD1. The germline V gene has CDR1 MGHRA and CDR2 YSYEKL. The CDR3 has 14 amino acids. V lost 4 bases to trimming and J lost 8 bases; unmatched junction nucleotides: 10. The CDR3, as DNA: TGCGCCAGCAGCCCTTTACAGGGGAGGCTGGAAGCTTTCTTT. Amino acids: CASSPLQGRLEAFF.

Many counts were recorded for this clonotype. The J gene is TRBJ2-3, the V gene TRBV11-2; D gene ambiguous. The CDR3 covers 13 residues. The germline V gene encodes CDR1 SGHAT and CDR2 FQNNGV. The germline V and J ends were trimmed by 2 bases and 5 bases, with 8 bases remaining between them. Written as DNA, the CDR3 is TGTGCCAGCAGCTTAATCGCGATAGATACGCAGTATTTT. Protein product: CASSLIAIDTQYF.

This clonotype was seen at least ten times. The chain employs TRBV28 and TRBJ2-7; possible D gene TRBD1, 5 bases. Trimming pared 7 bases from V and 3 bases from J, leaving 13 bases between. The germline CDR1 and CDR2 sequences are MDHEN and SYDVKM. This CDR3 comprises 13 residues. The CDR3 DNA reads TGTGCCAGCACTTGGGGCTACCACTACGAGCAGTACTTC. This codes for CASTWGYHYEQYF.

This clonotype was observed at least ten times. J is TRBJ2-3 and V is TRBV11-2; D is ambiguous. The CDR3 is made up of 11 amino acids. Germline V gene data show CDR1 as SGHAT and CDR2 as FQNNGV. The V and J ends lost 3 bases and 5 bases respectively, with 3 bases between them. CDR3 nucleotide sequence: TGTGCCAGCAGCTTTCAAGATACGCAGTATTTT. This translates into CASSFQDTQYF.

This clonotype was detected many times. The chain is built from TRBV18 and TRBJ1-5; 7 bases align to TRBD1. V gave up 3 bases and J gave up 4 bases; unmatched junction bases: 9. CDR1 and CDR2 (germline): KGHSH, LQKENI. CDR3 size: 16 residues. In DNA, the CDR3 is TGTGCCAGCTCACCGTCCGGGACAGCGATAAATCAGCCCCAGCATTTT. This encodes CASSPSGTAINQPQHF.

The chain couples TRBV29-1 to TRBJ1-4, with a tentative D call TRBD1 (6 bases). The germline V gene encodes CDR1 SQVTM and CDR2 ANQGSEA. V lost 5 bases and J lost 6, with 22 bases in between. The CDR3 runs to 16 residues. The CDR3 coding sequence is TGCAGCGTTTGGTCTGTGGGGGGCCGAGGGGATGAAAAACTGTTTTTT. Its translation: CSVWSVGGRGDEKLFF. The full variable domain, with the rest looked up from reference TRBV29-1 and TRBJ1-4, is SAVISQKPSRDICQRGTSLTIQCQVDSQVTMMFWYRQQPGQSLTLIATANQGSEATYESGFVIDKFPISRPNLTFSTLTVSNMSPEDSSIYLCSVWSVGGRGDEKLFFGSGTQLSVL.

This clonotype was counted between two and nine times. The CDR3 is CASTGQNNEKLFF. For the CDR3, the DNA is TGTGCCAGCACGGGACAGAACAATGAAAAACTGTTTTTT. V usage is TRBV28 and J usage is TRBJ1-4, with 7 bases aligning to TRBD1. From germline, CDR1 is MDHEN and CDR2 SYDVKM. The CDR3 sequence is 13 residues long. Trimming took 7 bases from V and 5 from J; bases not matched to a gene: 4.

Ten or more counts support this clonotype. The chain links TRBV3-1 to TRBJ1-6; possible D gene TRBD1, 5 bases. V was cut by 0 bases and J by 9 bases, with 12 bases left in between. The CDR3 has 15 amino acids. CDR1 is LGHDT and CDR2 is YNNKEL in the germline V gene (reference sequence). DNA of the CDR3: TGTGCCAGCAGCCAAGATGTACGGGACTTTTCACCCCTCCACTTT. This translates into CASSQDVRDFSPLHF.